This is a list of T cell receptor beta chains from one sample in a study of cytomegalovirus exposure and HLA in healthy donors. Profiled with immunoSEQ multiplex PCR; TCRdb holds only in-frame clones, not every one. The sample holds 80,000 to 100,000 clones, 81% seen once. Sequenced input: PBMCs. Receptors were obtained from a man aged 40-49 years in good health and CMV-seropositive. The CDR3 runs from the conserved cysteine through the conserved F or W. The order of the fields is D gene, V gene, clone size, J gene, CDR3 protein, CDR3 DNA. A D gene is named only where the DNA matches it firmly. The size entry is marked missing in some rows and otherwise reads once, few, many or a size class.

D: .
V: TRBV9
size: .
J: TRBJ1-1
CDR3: CASSPLRRVEVGTEAFF
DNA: TGTGCCAGCAGTCCTTTGAGGAGGGTCGAAGTAGGGACTGAAGCTTTCTTT

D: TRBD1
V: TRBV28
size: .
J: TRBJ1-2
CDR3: CASSHGTDTYGYTF
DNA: TGTGCCAGCAGTCACGGGACAGATACCTATGGCTACACCTTC

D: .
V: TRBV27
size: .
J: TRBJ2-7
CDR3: CASSASRGRTYEQYF
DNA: TGTGCCAGCAGTGCTTCGAGGGGGAGAACCTACGAGCAGTACTTC

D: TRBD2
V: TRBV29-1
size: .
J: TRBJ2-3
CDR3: CSAVAGVSDTQYF
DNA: TGCAGCGCAGTAGCGGGAGTTTCGGATACGCAGTATTTT

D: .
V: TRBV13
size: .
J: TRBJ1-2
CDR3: CASSFRGRNYGYTF
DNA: TGTGCCAGCAGCTTCAGGGGCCGAAACTATGGCTACACCTTC

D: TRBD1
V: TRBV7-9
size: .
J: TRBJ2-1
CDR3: CASTTRRTGDNEQFF
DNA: TGTGCCAGCACCACCCGAAGGACAGGGGACAATGAGCAGTTCTTC

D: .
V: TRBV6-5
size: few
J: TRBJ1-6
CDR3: CASSYRYNSPLHF
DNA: TGTGCCAGCAGTTACCGGTATAATTCACCCCTCCACTTT

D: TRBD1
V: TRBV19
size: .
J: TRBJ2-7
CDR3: CASSSGRGLDEQYF
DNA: TGTGCCAGTAGTAGTGGCAGGGGGCTTGACGAGCAGTACTTC

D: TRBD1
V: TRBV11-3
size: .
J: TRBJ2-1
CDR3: CASSPGQGTENEQFF
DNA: TGTGCCAGCAGCCCAGGACAGGGCACTGAGAATGAGCAGTTCTTC

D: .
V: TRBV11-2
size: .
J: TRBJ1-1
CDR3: CASSSMDTFEAFF
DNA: TGTGCCAGCAGCTCCATGGACACCTTCGAAGCTTTCTTT

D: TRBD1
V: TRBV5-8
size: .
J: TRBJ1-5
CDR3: CASSTYRGGGARNQPQHF
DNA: TGTGCCAGCAGCACATACAGGGGCGGGGGGGCTCGGAATCAGCCCCAGCATTTT

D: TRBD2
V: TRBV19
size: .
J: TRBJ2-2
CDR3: CASIGLAGDGPTGELFF
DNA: TGTGCCAGTATAGGACTAGCGGGAGACGGACCTACCGGGGAGCTGTTTTTT

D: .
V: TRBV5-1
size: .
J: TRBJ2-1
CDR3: CASSLPGIGQFF
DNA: TGCGCCAGCAGCTTGCCGGGAATCGGGCAGTTCTTC

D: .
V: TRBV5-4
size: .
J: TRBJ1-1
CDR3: CASSLSGSEAFF
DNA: TGTGCCAGCAGCTTGTCAGGATCCGAAGCTTTCTTT

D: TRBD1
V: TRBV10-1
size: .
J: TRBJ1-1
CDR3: CASSPGTGVEAFF
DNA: TGCGCCAGCAGCCCCGGGACAGGGGTTGAAGCTTTCTTT

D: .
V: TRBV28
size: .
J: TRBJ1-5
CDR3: CATKAGAVVNQPQHF
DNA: TGTGCCACCAAGGCGGGGGCTGTGGTCAATCAGCCCCAGCATTTT

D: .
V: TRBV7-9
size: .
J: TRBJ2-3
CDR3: CASSPFGGDTQYF
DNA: TGTGCCAGCAGCCCCTTCGGTGGAGATACGCAGTATTTT

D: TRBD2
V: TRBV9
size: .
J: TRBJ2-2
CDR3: CASSAGGRGGPGELFF
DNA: TGTGCCAGCAGCGCTGGCGGGCGGGGGGGCCCCGGGGAGCTGTTTTTT

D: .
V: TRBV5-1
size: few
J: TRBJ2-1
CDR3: CASSVDPTRPEQFF
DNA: TGCGCCAGCAGCGTGGACCCGACAAGGCCTGAGCAGTTCTTC

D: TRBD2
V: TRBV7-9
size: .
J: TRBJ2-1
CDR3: CASSLSTSGNEQFF
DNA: TGTGCCAGCAGCTTAAGTACTAGCGGTAATGAGCAGTTCTTC

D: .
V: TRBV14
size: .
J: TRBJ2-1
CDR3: CASSLYSGNEQFF
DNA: TGTGCCAGCAGCCTTTACAGCGGCAATGAGCAGTTCTTC

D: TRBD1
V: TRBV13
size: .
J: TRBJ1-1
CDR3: CASSPRTGNTEAFF
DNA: TGTGCCAGCAGCCCTCGGACAGGAAACACTGAAGCTTTCTTT

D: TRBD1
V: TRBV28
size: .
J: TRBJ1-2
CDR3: CASSFDRGNYGYTF
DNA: TGTGCCAGCAGTTTTGACAGGGGAAACTATGGCTACACCTTC

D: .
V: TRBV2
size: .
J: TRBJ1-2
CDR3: CASSEGRGEYYGYTF
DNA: TGTGCCAGCAGTGAAGGGAGGGGAGAGTACTATGGCTACACCTTC

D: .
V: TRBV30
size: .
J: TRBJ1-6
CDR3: CAWQGRGLSPLHF
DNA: TGTGCCTGGCAGGGGCGCGGATTATCACCCCTCCACTTT

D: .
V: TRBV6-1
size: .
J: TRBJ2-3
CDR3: CASSNQARDTDTQYF
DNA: TGTGCCAGCAGTAATCAGGCCCGGGACACAGATACGCAGTATTTT

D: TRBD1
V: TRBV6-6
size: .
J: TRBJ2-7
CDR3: CASSGTGKPNEQYF
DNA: TGTGCCAGCAGCGGGACAGGGAAGCCGAACGAGCAGTACTTC

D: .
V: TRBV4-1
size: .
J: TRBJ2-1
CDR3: CASSQGGTYNEQFF
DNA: TGCGCCAGCAGCCAAGGCGGAACCTACAATGAGCAGTTCTTC

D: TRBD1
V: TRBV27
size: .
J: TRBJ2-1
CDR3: CASSKDRGPPRVDEQFF
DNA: TGTGCCAGCAGTAAGGACAGGGGGCCGCCACGGGTGGATGAGCAGTTCTTC

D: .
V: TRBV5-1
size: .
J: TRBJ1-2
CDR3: CASSVTGFVDGYTF
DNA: TGCGCCAGCAGCGTTACAGGGTTTGTCGATGGCTACACCTTC

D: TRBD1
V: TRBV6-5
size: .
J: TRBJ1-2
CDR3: CASRMRQGAYYGYTF
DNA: TGTGCCAGCAGGATGAGACAGGGGGCTTACTATGGCTACACCTTC

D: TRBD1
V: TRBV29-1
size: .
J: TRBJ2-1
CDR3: CSAQPGTAYNEQFF
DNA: TGCAGCGCTCAACCCGGGACAGCCTACAATGAGCAGTTCTTC

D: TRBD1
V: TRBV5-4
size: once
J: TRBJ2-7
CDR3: CASSLTGVPSYEQYF
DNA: TGTGCCAGCAGCTTGACAGGGGTCCCCTCTTACGAGCAGTACTTC

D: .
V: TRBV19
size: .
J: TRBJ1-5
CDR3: CASSIPYNQPQHF
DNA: TGTGCCAGTAGTATACCTTACAATCAGCCCCAGCATTTT

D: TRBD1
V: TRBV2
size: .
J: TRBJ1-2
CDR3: CASSRDRETYGYTF
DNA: TGTGCCAGCAGCCGGGACAGGGAGACCTATGGCTACACCTTC

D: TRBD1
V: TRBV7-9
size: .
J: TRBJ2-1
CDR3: CASSDRGPEQFF
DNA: TGTGCCAGCAGCGACAGGGGGCCTGAGCAGTTCTTC

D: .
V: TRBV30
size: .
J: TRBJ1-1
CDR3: CAFLPKGLGQAFF
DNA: TGTGCCTTCCTCCCGAAGGGGCTCGGACAAGCTTTCTTT

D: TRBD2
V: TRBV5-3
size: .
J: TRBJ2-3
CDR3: CARSSGTSGWFTQYF
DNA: TGTGCCAGAAGCTCCGGGACTAGCGGGTGGTTTACGCAGTATTTT

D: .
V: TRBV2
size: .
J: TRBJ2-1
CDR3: CASSDRMQGNEQFF
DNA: TGTGCCAGCAGTGACAGGATGCAAGGCAATGAGCAGTTCTTC

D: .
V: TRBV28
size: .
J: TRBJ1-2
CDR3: CASSPQGGPYGYTF
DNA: TGTGCCAGCAGTCCCCAGGGAGGTCCCTATGGCTACACCTTC